The T cell receptor beta chain described here comes from a study of early stage breast cancer tumors. The ends were cut back, 5 bases at V and 7 bases at J, with 15 bases in the middle. CDR1 LNHDA and CDR2 SQIVND come from the germline V gene (reference sequence). This CDR3 is 14 amino acids long. Repertoires were generated with immunoSEQ multiplex PCR, while TCRdb's copy carries only in-frame clones and drops some. The data show 25,000 to 35,000 clones, around three fifths seen once. V gene TRBV19 combines with J gene TRBJ2-1; D is tentatively TRBD1 or TRBD2 (5 bases each). Sequenced material: breast tumor tissue. The clonotype originates from a person aged 45 to 59 with breast cancer. Here the CDR3 reads CASSRGGLLNEQFF. The CDR3 DNA is TGTGCCAGTAGTCGTGGGGGATTATTAAATGAGCAGTTCTTC.